The subject of this entry is one T cell receptor (beta chain). This clone was seen a few times. This clone's antigen is unknown. One base away there is no much larger clone; base qualities are not given. At one collaborating source in Seattle, patients were enrolled during active infection and were followed longitudinally through the course of disease. Whole blood was collected in K2EDTA tubes by collaborating institutions according to the institutions' own protocols. For TCRbeta analysis, collaborators shipped samples in one of three forms: frozen whole blood, isolated PBMCs, or DNA extracted from either of those sample types. CDR1 SGHAT and CDR2 FQNNGV were looked up in the germline V gene. The CDR3 holds 16 amino acids from the cysteine to the phenylalanine. Of all the DNA, just the CDR3 is kept, 48 bases in frame from base 1. V sheds 1 base and J sheds 1 base, leaving 14 bases between their ends.

This sample is part of a study of blood T cell repertoires in COVID-19 (dated by TCRdb to 2018 to 2020). In terms of the full investigation: Collaborator samples came from the United States, Italy and Spain and covered acute and convalescent phases of COVID-19. The prospective study material was composed of cDNA or gDNA derived from T cells, B-cell-depleted T cells, or PBMCs. The dataset comprised deeply sampled blood TCRbeta repertoires from subjects exposed to, actively infected with, or recovered from COVID-19. The repertoires were made available in a free public database intended to serve as a resource for research on the immune response to SARS-CoV-2. The samples were drawn from two sources: the first 160 participants of the ongoing ImmuneRACE study, and 1,000 to 1,500 subjects contributed by 6 global collaborators. Sample metadata almost always included a de-identified subject ID, COVID-19 status, age in years and sex. Where available, HLA class I and class II types were obtained from metadata supplied by the sample provider rather than from assay-based typing. The full study reports these points: The quantity of clinical and demographic metadata differed by source and by participant and was supplied without curation.

The immunoSEQ Assay, a bias-controlled multiplex PCR, was used to amplify TCRbeta CDR3 regions from genomic DNA. The source study handled its data this way. The number of nucleated cells in each sample was estimated by amplification of reference gene primers within the assay. To quantify the absolute abundance of each unique TCRbeta CDR3 rearrangement, sequence reads were collapsed and filtered. For each sample, productive Simpson clonality was calculated as the square root of Simpson's diversity index over productive rearrangements. As stored in TCRdb, this immuneACCESS dataset retains in-frame rearrangements with V and J assigned. A fraction of the clones does not appear; measured against another copy, unresolved V genes explain less than half of the discrepancy, and the remainder lacks a known reason. V and J calls and clone size are copied from that table; D and trimming were computed from the DNA. Here the sample has fewer than 400,000 clones; about 90% occur a single time. The ten largest clones capture roughly 2.9% of the sample.

Sequencing input: peripheral blood. The chain is made from TRBV11-2 and TRBJ2-7, and the D gene may be TRBD1, 7 bases matching. This clonotype was sampled from a woman in her twenties or thirties with COVID-19, enrolled during active disease. The nucleotide sequence reads TGTGCCAGCAGCTTAGGCAGGGGGGAATTTTCCTACGAGCAGTACTTC. Protein translation: CASSLGRGEFSYEQYF.